The next 3 T cell receptor beta chains were all read from a single sample in a study of somatic mutations in cytotoxic T cells in rheumatoid arthritis. Here immunoSEQ multiplex PCR was the method, and the copy in TCRdb shows in-frame clones only, minus some. The sample lists roughly 5,000 clones; around 73% were seen once. Sequenced: CD8+ T cells sorted from blood. Receptors originate from an adult with rheumatoid arthritis.

The chain links TRBV19 to TRBJ2-7; D remains ambiguous. The CDR3 consists of 13 residues. Germline V gene sequence: CDR1 LNHDA, CDR2 SQIVND (reference sequence). Trimming pared 6 bases from V and 2 bases from J, leaving 11 bases between. The DNA for the CDR3 is TGTGCCAGTAGCCTGACCGCGGCCTACGAGCAGTACTTC. This sequence encodes CASSLTAAYEQYF.

V and J are TRBV4-1 and TRBJ1-6, with 7 bases identical to TRBD1. The CDR3 sequence is 15 residues long. V was pared by 0 bases and J by 7 bases, with 3 bases of the junction left unmatched. Germline lookup yields CDR1 MGHRA and CDR2 YSYEKL. The DNA for the CDR3 is TGCGCCAGCAGCCAAGAGGGACAGAGAAATTCACCCCTCCACTTT. Translated: CASSQEGQRNSPLHF.

The chain links TRBV9 to TRBJ2-2, with no clear D. Trimming cost V 0 bases and J 3 bases, with 3 bases left between them. The CDR3 sequence is 13 residues long. Germline V lookup: CDR1 SGDLS, CDR2 YYNGEE. The CDR3 DNA follows: TGTGCCAGCAGCGTAGAGGACACCGGGGAGCTGTTTTTT. It translates to CASSVEDTGELFF.